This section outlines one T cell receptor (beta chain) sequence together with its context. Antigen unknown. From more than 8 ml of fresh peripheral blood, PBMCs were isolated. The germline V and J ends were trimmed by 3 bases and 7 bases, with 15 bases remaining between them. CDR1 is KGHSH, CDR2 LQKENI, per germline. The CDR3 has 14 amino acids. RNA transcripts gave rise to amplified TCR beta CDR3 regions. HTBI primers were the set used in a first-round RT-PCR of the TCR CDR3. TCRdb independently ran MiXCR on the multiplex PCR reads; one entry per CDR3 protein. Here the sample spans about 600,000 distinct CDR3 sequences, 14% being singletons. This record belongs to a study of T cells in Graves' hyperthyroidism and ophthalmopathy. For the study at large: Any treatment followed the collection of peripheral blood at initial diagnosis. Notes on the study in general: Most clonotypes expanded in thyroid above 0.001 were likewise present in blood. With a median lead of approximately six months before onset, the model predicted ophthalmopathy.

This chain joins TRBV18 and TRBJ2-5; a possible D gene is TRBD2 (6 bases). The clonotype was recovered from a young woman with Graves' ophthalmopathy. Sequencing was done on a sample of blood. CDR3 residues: CASSPGGRGGTQYF. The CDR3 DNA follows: TGTGCCAGCTCACCCGGTGGAAGGGGAGGGACCCAGTACTTC. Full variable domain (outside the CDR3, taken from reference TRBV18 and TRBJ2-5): NAGVMQNPRHLVRRRGQEARLRCSPMKGHSHVYWYRQLPEEGLKFMVYLQKENIIDESGMPKERFSAEFPKEGPSILRIQQVVRGDSAAYFCASSPGGRGGTQYFGPGTRLLVL.